Listed below are T cell receptor beta chains from one sample, sequenced in a study of long-term antiretroviral therapy in people with HIV. Measured with immunoSEQ multiplex PCR; TCRdb has only the in-frame clones, and not every one. The sample lists almost 30,000 clones, 70% to 90% occurring once. Sample: unsorted PBMCs, taken 3.2 years before starting antiretroviral therapy. The receptors were gathered from a man aged 50-59 years with HIV. Each CDR3 is given with its conserved first and last residue. The order of the fields is clone size, D gene, J gene, V gene, CDR3 DNA, CDR3 protein. The D gene is left open where the match is weak. The size field is filled for only some rows; it gives once, few, many or a size class.

size: .
D: .
J: TRBJ1-5
V: TRBV19
DNA: TGTGCCAGTAGGGTATCAGGGAAGAATCAGCCCCAGCATTTT
CDR3: CASRVSGKNQPQHF

size: .
D: .
J: TRBJ2-7
V: TRBV30
DNA: TGTGCCGGTACGATTCTAAGGGGCTACGGCGAGCAGTACTTC
CDR3: CAGTILRGYGEQYF

size: .
D: TRBD1
J: TRBJ2-1
V: TRBV5-4
DNA: TGTGCCAGCAGCTTCCCGGGACAGGGATCTAGGAGCTCCTACAATGAGCAGTTCTTC
CDR3: CASSFPGQGSRSSYNEQFF

size: .
D: .
J: TRBJ1-5
V: TRBV28
DNA: TGTGCCAGCAGTTCGGGAGGAGCGGGCAATCAGCCCCAGCATTTT
CDR3: CASSSGGAGNQPQHF

size: .
D: TRBD1
J: TRBJ2-7
V: TRBV12-5
DNA: TGTGCTAGTGGTTTGGGAGCCGGGACAGGGACCTACGAGCAGTACTTC
CDR3: CASGLGAGTGTYEQYF

size: once
D: TRBD2
J: TRBJ2-5
V: TRBV10-3
DNA: TGTGCCACCCTAGCGGGAGGAGAGACCCAGTACTTC
CDR3: CATLAGGETQYF

size: .
D: .
J: TRBJ2-7
V: TRBV10-3
DNA: TGTGCCATCAGCCGGGACGGAGTGGCCTACGAGCAGTACTTC
CDR3: CAISRDGVAYEQYF

size: .
D: .
J: TRBJ1-4
V: TRBV7-9
DNA: TGTGCCAGCAGCTTACGAGGGACGGTTACTAATGAAAAACTGTTTTTT
CDR3: CASSLRGTVTNEKLFF

size: .
D: TRBD2
J: TRBJ2-5
V: TRBV5-1
DNA: TGCGCCAGCAGCTGGTTAGCGGGGGCGTGGGAGACCCAGTACTTC
CDR3: CASSWLAGAWETQYF

size: .
D: .
J: TRBJ1-1
V: TRBV6-4
DNA: TGTGCCAGCAGTGATAATTCCGGGACTGAAGCTTTCTTT
CDR3: CASSDNSGTEAFF

size: .
D: .
J: TRBJ1-2
V: TRBV14
DNA: TGTGCCAGCAGCCTCATACCCGGACAGTTTGGCGGCTACACCTTC
CDR3: CASSLIPGQFGGYTF

size: .
D: TRBD1
J: TRBJ1-4
V: TRBV5-1
DNA: TGCGCCAGCAGCCCTACAGGGGAAGGGAGAGAAAAACTGTTTTTT
CDR3: CASSPTGEGREKLFF

size: .
D: .
J: TRBJ2-7
V: TRBV10-3
DNA: TGTGCCATCAAGACGGCAGGAGGTAGAGAGCAGTACTTC
CDR3: CAIKTAGGREQYF

size: once
D: .
J: TRBJ2-5
V: TRBV19
DNA: TGTGCCAGTAGTTCCGGGCCAGCAGGAGAGACCCAGTACTTC
CDR3: CASSSGPAGETQYF

size: .
D: .
J: TRBJ1-5
V: TRBV27
DNA: TGTGCCAGCAGTTTAAACTACGGGGAGGGTGGGGCCCAGCATTTT
CDR3: CASSLNYGEGGAQHF

size: .
D: .
J: TRBJ2-2
V: TRBV6-4
DNA: TGTGCCAGCAGTTCGGACATCGCCACCGGGGAGCTGTTTTTT
CDR3: CASSSDIATGELFF

size: .
D: .
J: TRBJ2-7
V: TRBV11-2
DNA: TGTGCCAGCAGCTTAGCCCCTCCCTCAGGTGGCCTGTACGAGCAGTACTTC
CDR3: CASSLAPPSGGLYEQYF

size: .
D: TRBD1
J: TRBJ2-7
V: TRBV29-1
DNA: TGCAGCGTTGAAGAAATGGGACAGGGAGACTACGAGCAGTACTTC
CDR3: CSVEEMGQGDYEQYF

size: .
D: .
J: TRBJ2-7
V: TRBV7-2
DNA: TGTGCCAGCAGCTTAAGGGACTACGAGCAGTACTTC
CDR3: CASSLRDYEQYF

size: .
D: .
J: TRBJ1-5
V: TRBV4-1
DNA: TGCGCCAGCAGCCAAGAAGCGGGCGGTAAATATAGCAATCAGCCCCAGCATTTT
CDR3: CASSQEAGGKYSNQPQHF

size: .
D: .
J: TRBJ1-1
V: TRBV2
DNA: TGTGCCAGCAGTGGACAGGTCGGCACTGAAGCTTTCTTT
CDR3: CASSGQVGTEAFF

size: .
D: TRBD1
J: TRBJ2-1
V: TRBV29-1
DNA: TGCAGCGTGCGCCGGGACAGCTGGGTTGATGAGCAGTTCTTC
CDR3: CSVRRDSWVDEQFF